What follows is one T cell receptor beta chain and its context. Regions amplified from RNA transcripts were the TCR beta CDR3 regions. The HTBI primer set was used in a first-round RT-PCR of the TCR CDR3. TCRdb fed the multiplex PCR reads into MiXCR, producing one record per CDR3 protein. Of a few hundred thousand distinct CDR3 sequences detected, about 46% appear once; the ten largest clones hold roughly 45%. This record belongs to a study of T cells in Graves' hyperthyroidism and ophthalmopathy. Material: peripheral blood or thyroid tissue (not recorded which). This TCR was sampled from an adult woman with Graves' disease, either hyperthyroidism or ophthalmopathy (not recorded which).

This CDR3 is CATRQGNEKLFF. For the CDR3, the DNA is TGTGCCACCCGACAGGGGAATGAAAAACTGTTTTTT. The genes are TRBV10-3 and TRBJ1-4; 8 nucleotides match TRBD1. The V gene's germline CDR1 is ENHRY and CDR2 SYGVKD. The CDR3 contains 12 residues. V trimming: 10 bases; J trimming: 5 bases; junction bases outside the gene matches: 3.